There are a few counts of the clone carrying this T cell receptor beta chain. This specimen comes from a study of OX40 agonist ivuxolimab in advanced cancers. Study-level information: Ivuxolimab, an antibody that agonizes OX40 (CD134), was administered to the patients. The dose of intravenous ivuxolimab that patients received every 2 weeks ranged from 0.01 to 10 mg/kg.

Here immunoSEQ multiplex PCR was the method, and the copy in TCRdb shows in-frame clones only, minus some. The table shows tens of thousands of clones, with 77% occurring only once. The germline gives CDR1 SGHTA, CDR2 FQGNSA. The junction had 6 bases not matched to a gene; V was cut back by 1 base and J by 7 bases. The CDR3 totals 14 residues. Peripheral blood came from all dose cohorts at three timepoints. The receptor comes from an adult with an advanced solid tumor such as melanoma, head and neck, liver or kidney cancer. V usage is TRBV7-2 and J usage is TRBJ2-7, with 8 bases fitting TRBD2. The material sequenced was CD4+ or CD8+ T cells sorted from blood, taken in a trial of the OX40 agonist ivuxolimab. In DNA form, the CDR3 reads TGTGCCAGCAGCTTAGTCAGTGCGGGGGGTGAGCAGTACTTC. This gives the protein CASSLVSAGGEQYF.